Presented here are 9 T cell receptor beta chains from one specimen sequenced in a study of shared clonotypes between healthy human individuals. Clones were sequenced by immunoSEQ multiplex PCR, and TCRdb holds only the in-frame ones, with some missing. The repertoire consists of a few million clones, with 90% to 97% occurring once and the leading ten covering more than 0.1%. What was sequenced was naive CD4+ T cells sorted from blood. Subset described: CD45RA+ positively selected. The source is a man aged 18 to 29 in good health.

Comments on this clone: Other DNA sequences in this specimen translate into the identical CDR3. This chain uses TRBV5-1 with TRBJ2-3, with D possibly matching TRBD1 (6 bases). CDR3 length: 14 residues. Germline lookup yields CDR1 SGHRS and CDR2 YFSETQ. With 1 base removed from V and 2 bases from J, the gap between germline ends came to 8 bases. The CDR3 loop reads CASSLRTDTDTQYF. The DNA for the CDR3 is TGCGCCAGCAGCTTGCGGACAGACACAGATACGCAGTATTTT.

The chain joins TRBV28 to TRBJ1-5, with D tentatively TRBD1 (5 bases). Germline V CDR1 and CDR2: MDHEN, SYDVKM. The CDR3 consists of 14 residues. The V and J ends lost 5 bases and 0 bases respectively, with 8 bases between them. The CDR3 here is CASSPDISNQPQHF. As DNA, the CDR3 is TGTGCCAGCAGTCCGGACATTAGCAATCAGCCCCAGCATTTT.

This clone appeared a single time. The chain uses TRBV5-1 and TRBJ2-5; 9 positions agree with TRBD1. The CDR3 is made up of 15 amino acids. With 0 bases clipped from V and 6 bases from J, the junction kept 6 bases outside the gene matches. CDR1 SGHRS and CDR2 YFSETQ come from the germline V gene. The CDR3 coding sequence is TGCGCCAGCAGCTTGGGGGCGGGACAGGGAAAGACCCAGTACTTC. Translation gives CASSLGAGQGKTQYF. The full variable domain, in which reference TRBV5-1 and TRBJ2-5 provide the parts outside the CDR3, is KAGVTQTPRYLIKTRGQQVTLSCSPISGHRSVSWYQQTPGQGLQFLFEYFSETQRNKGNFPGRFSGRQFSNSRSEMNVSTLELGDSALYLCASSLGAGQGKTQYFGPGTRLLVL.

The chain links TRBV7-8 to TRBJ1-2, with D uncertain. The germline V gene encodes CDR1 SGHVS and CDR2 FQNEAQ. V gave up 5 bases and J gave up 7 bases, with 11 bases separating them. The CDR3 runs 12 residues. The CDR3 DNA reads TGTGCCAGCAGCCTATCTACACGTGGCTACACCTTC. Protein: CASSLSTRGYTF.

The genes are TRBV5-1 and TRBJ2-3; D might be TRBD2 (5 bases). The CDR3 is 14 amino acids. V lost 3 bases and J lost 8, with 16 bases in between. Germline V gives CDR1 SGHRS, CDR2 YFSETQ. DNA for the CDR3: TGCGCCAGCAGCTCGGGAAATAGCTTCGTTACGCAGTATTTT. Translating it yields CASSSGNSFVTQYF.

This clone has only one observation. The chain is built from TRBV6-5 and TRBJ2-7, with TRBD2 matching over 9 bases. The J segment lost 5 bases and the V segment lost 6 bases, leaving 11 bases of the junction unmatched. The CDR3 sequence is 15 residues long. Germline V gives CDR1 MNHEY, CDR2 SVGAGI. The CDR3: CASSHQQREVDEQYF. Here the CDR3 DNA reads TGTGCCAGCAGCCACCAACAGCGGGAGGTGGACGAGCAGTACTTC.

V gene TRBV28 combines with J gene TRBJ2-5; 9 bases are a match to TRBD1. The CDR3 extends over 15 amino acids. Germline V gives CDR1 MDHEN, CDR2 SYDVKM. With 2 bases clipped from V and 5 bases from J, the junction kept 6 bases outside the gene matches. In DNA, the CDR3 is TGTGCCAGCAGTTTAGGGGACAGGGCAAGGGAGACCCAGTACTTC. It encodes CASSLGDRARETQYF.

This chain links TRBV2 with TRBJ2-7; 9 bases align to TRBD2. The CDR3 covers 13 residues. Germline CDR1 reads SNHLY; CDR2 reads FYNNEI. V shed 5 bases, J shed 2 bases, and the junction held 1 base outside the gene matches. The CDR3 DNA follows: TGTGCCAGCAGTCCTAGCGGGGCCTACGAGCAGTACTTC. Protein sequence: CASSPSGAYEQYF.

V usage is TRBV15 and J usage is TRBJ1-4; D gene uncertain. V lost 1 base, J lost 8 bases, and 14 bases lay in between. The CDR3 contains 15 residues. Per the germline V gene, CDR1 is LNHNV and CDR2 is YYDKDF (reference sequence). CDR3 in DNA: TGTGCCACCAGCAGAGGAGGGAGCCGAGGGGAAAAACTGTTTTTT. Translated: CATSRGGSRGEKLFF. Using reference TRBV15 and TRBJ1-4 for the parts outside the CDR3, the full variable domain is DAMVIQNPRYQVTQFGKPVTLSCSQTLNHNVMYWYQQKSSQAPKLLFHYYDKDFNNEADTPDNFQSRRPNTSFCFLDIRSPGLGDTAMYLCATSRGGSRGEKLFFGSGTQLSVL.